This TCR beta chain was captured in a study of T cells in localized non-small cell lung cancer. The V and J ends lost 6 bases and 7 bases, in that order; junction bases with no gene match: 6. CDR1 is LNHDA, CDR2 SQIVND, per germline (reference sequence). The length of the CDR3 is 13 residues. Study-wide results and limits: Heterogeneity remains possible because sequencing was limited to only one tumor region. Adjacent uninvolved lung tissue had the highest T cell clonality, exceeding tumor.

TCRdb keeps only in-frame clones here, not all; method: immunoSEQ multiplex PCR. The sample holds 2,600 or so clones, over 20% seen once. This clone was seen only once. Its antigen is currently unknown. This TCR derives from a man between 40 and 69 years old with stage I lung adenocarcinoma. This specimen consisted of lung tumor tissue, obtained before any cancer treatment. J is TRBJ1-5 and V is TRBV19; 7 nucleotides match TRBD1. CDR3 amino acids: CASSRTGEQPQHF. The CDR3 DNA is TGTGCCAGTAGCAGGACAGGAGAACAGCCCCAGCATTTT.